The 27 T cell receptor beta chains presented below share a single source sample, sequenced in a study of control samples from healthy donors and cancer patients. The table came from immunoSEQ multiplex PCR; TCRdb's copy has only in-frame clones and leaves some out. The table records 80,000 or so clones, 91% of them present only once. The specimen sequenced was blood. Receptor source: a man in his fifties or sixties in good health.

V and J are TRBV19 and TRBJ2-5; no firm D call. This CDR3 is built from 13 residues. Trimming shortened V by 6 bases and J by 9 bases, and 17 bases separated the two germline ends. Germline CDR1 reads LNHDA; CDR2 reads SQIVND (reference sequence). CDR3 amino acids: CASSPDIPMPQYF. In DNA, the CDR3 is TGTGCCAGTAGCCCTGACATCCCCATGCCCCAGTACTTC. The whole variable domain, filled in from reference TRBV19 and TRBJ2-5, reads DGGITQSPKYLFRKEGQNVTLSCEQNLNHDAMYWYRQDPGQGLRLIYYSQIVNDFQKGDIAEGYSVSREKKESFPLTVTSAQKNPTAFYLCASSPDIPMPQYFGPGTRLLVL.

The chain's CDR3 is CASSYSSRGGTDTQYF. The DNA of the CDR3 is TGTGCCAGCAGTTACTCATCGCGGGGGGGAACAGATACGCAGTATTTT. The chain links TRBV6-2 or TRBV6-3 to TRBJ2-3; 9 bases are a match to TRBD2. With V trimmed by 0 bases and J by 3 bases, 4 bases remained unmatched. Germline V gene data show CDR1 as MNHEY and CDR2 as SVGEGT. This CDR3 is 16 amino acids long.

Of note for this clone: One junction end disagrees with the germline gene, perhaps due to a read error. Other DNA sequences in the sample encode the same CDR3. The rearrangement joins TRBV11-2 to TRBJ1-5; TRBD1 is a possible D gene (6 bases). The CDR3 consists of 15 residues. Germline V gene lookup returns CDR1 SGHAT and CDR2 FQNNGV. The CDR3 sequence is CASSKDSLGNQPQHF. In DNA form, the CDR3 reads TGTGCCAGCAGCAAGGACAGTCTTGGCAATCAGCCTCAGCATTTT.

The chain has TRBV19 and TRBJ1-3; D call uncertain. Germline V gene lookup returns CDR1 LNHDA and CDR2 SQIVND (reference sequence). This CDR3 comprises 15 residues. The germline V and J ends were trimmed by 1 base and 0 bases, with 7 bases remaining between them. The CDR3 region is CASSIGLFSGNTIYF. CDR3 sequence (DNA): TGTGCCAGTAGTATAGGGCTGTTCTCTGGAAACACCATATATTTT.

The chain employs TRBV11-2 and TRBJ1-3; unclear D gene. The CDR3 totals 14 residues. The germline V and J ends were trimmed by 4 bases and 1 base, with 8 bases remaining between them. The germline gives CDR1 SGHAT, CDR2 FQNNGV. The CDR3 DNA follows: TGTGCCAGCAGCTCCTTCAGTTCTGGAAACACCATATATTTT. The encoded protein is CASSSFSSGNTIYF.

This clone was found once. This chain links TRBV7-2 with TRBJ2-2; 7 nucleotides match TRBD1. Germline V gene sequence: CDR1 SGHTA, CDR2 FQGNSA. The CDR3 runs 14 residues. Losses at the gene ends were 8 bases for V and 1 base for J; bases not matched to a gene: 4. The CDR3 sequence is CASRRTGNTGELFF. As DNA, the CDR3 is TGTGCCAGCCGCCGGACAGGGAACACCGGGGAGCTGTTTTTT.

This sequence joins TRBV6-6 and TRBJ2-7; 7 bases line up with TRBD2. Per the germline V gene, CDR1 is MNHNY and CDR2 is SVGAGI (reference sequence). CDR3 length equals 16 residues. Trimming cost V 2 bases and J 0 bases; bases outside gene matches: 7. CDR3 bases: TGTGCCAGCAGTTACCCGGGGCGGGGGAGCTCCTACGAGCAGTACTTC. Amino acids: CASSYPGRGSSYEQYF.

This clone was seen a single time. This sequence joins TRBV19 and TRBJ1-4, with D uncertain. CDR3 length equals 14 residues. V was clipped by 3 bases and J by 0 bases, with 5 bases between them. Germline CDR1 and CDR2: LNHDA and SQIVND (reference sequence). The CDR3 here is CASSIGATNEKLFF. As DNA, the CDR3 is TGTGCCAGTAGTATCGGTGCAACTAATGAAAAACTGTTTTTT.

This chain links TRBV9 with TRBJ1-2; D call uncertain. The germline CDR1 and CDR2 sequences are SGDLS and YYNGEE. Deletions cut 4 bases from V and 5 bases from J, with 9 bases between. The length of the CDR3 is 12 residues. The CDR3 bases are TGTGCCAGCAGCCCAAGAGCTTATGGCTACACCTTC. Protein product: CASSPRAYGYTF.

This clone showed up just a few times. This chain joins TRBV3-1 (or the pseudogene TRBV3-2) and TRBJ1-1; 10 bases match TRBD1. The CDR3 runs to 13 residues. Germline V gene lookup returns CDR1 LGHDT and CDR2 YNNKEL (reference sequence). The V gene end was trimmed by 4 bases and the J gene end by 10 bases; junction bases not matched to a gene: 6. The CDR3 DNA sequence: TGTGCCAGCAGCCGACAGGGGGCGCAATCAGCTTTCTTT. This sequence encodes CASSRQGAQSAFF.

The chain links TRBV7-8 to TRBJ2-1; 10 positions match TRBD2. Germline V gene data show CDR1 as SGHVS and CDR2 as FQNEAQ. This CDR3 has 14 residues. Germline trimming cut 2 bases from V and 8 bases from J; bases unmatched to any gene: 3. This CDR3 reads CASSLTSGVYEQFF. The CDR3 nucleotides read TGTGCCAGCAGCTTAACTAGCGGGGTGTATGAGCAGTTCTTC.

The gene calls are TRBV19 and TRBJ1-5, with D unresolved. Looked up from germline, CDR1 is LNHDA and CDR2 is SQIVND (reference sequence). The V gene lost 1 base and the J gene lost 0 bases, with 10 bases spanning the gap. The CDR3 is 16 residues long. In DNA, the CDR3 is TGTGCCAGTAGTATAGGTGGCGGCTATAGCAATCAGCCCCAGCATTTT. Its protein product is CASSIGGGYSNQPQHF.

This clone was detected only a few times. The CDR3 DNA reads as TGTGCCAGCTCACAACTCCTGGGCGGAACTGGAAACACCATATATTTT. As protein: CASSQLLGGTGNTIYF. The V call is TRBV5-6, the J call TRBJ1-3; D ambiguous. Germline V gene lookup returns CDR1 SGHDT and CDR2 YYEEEE. CDR3 length equals 16 residues. V lost 7 bases and J lost 2, with 19 bases in between.

This chain joins TRBV19 and TRBJ1-1; D is ambiguous. The CDR3 loop spans 14 amino acids. From germline, CDR1 is LNHDA and CDR2 SQIVND (reference sequence). V lost 4 bases and J lost 0, with 9 bases in between. Here the CDR3 reads CASSRQKMNTEAFF. CDR3 sequence (DNA): TGTGCCAGTAGTAGGCAGAAAATGAACACTGAAGCTTTCTTT.

The rearrangement links TRBV5-6 to TRBJ1-6; 7 bases match TRBD1. J gave up 13 bases and V 3 bases, and 13 bases lay outside the gene matches. CDR1 is SGHDT and CDR2 is YYEEEE in the germline V gene. CDR3 size: 15 residues. CDR3 protein: CASSWGQLPQDPLHF. Written as DNA, the CDR3 is TGTGCCAGCAGCTGGGGACAGTTGCCCCAGGATCCCCTCCACTTT.

The rearrangement links TRBV13 to TRBJ1-1; 8 bases line up with TRBD1. The CDR3 runs 14 residues. Germline V gene data show CDR1 as PRHDT and CDR2 as FYEKMQ (reference sequence). The junction had 8 bases not matched to a gene; V was cut back by 5 bases and J by 6 bases. In DNA, the CDR3 is TGTGCCAGCAGCCGAATGACAGGGGCCGCTGAAGCTTTCTTT. It codes for CASSRMTGAAEAFF.

This sequence joins TRBV5-4 and TRBJ1-2, with D unclear. Germline loops: CDR1 SGHNT, CDR2 YYREEE (reference sequence). The CDR3 consists of 14 residues. V was shortened by 2 bases and J by 4 bases, with 12 bases between the two germline ends. The CDR3 here is CASSFSPGTYGYTF. The CDR3 nucleotides read TGTGCCAGCAGCTTCTCCCCAGGAACCTATGGCTACACCTTC.

The rearrangement joins TRBV30 to TRBJ2-7; no clear D gene. Germline V gene lookup returns CDR1 GTSNPN and CDR2 SVGIG (reference sequence). The CDR3 sequence is 14 residues long. V shed 3 bases and J shed 7 bases, with 19 bases lying between them. The CDR3 spells CAWRVSLGPGEQYF. CDR3 DNA: TGTGCCTGGAGGGTTTCACTGGGCCCGGGTGAGCAGTACTTC.

This clone appeared a few times. The gene calls are TRBV19 and TRBJ1-2, with D perhaps TRBD1 (5 bases). Germline lookup yields CDR1 LNHDA and CDR2 SQIVND (reference sequence). This CDR3 has 16 amino acids. V shed 4 bases and J shed 3 bases, with 18 bases lying between them. The CDR3 DNA is TGTGCCAGTAGTAGGAGTCCGGGACGCGGGGACTATGGCTACACCTTC. Residues: CASSRSPGRGDYGYTF.

The chain recombines TRBV2 with TRBJ1-1; possible D gene TRBD1, 6 bases. Between the trimmed V and J ends, which lost 5 bases and 6 bases, there was a span of 16 bases. The CDR3 is 14 amino acids. Germline V gives CDR1 SNHLY, CDR2 FYNNEI. This CDR3 reads CASSTQGSGAEAFF. The CDR3 region has the DNA TGTGCCAGCAGTACCCAGGGGTCTGGGGCTGAAGCTTTCTTT.

V and J are TRBV9 and TRBJ1-6; tentatively, D is TRBD1 (5 bases). V was clipped by 0 bases and J by 8 bases, with 12 bases between them. Germline V gene data show CDR1 as SGDLS and CDR2 as YYNGEE. The CDR3 loop spans 15 amino acids. The CDR3 region is CASSVEGPIDSPLHF. CDR3 nucleotide sequence: TGTGCCAGCAGCGTAGAGGGACCGATTGATTCACCCCTCCACTTT.

The V call is TRBV12-5, the J call TRBJ1-1, with no clear D. Germline assignment: CDR1 LGHNT and CDR2 FRNRAP. V lost 8 bases, J lost 0 bases, and 13 bases lay in between. The CDR3 covers 14 residues. DNA of the CDR3: TGTGCTAGTATTTTAGGTCAGATGAACACTGAAGCTTTCTTT. Translated, it gives CASILGQMNTEAFF.

The chain is built from TRBV5-6 and TRBJ1-5; D not certain. The germline V gene encodes CDR1 SGHDT and CDR2 YYEEEE. The CDR3 is made up of 15 amino acids. Trimming pared 0 bases from V and 7 bases from J, leaving 14 bases between. The CDR3 region has the DNA TGTGCCAGCAGCTTGGCCACGGGCTTCAGGCAGCCCCAGCATTTT. Amino acids: CASSLATGFRQPQHF.

V gene TRBV12-3 or TRBV12-4 combines with J gene TRBJ2-7, with D unresolved. The CDR3 extends over 11 amino acids. Trimming pared 6 bases from V and 6 bases from J, leaving 9 bases between. The CDR3 loop is CASRYGSEQYF. DNA for the CDR3: TGTGCCAGCAGGTACGGTTCCGAGCAGTACTTC.

The chain recombines TRBV2 with TRBJ2-5; D possibly corresponds to TRBD2 (5 bases). Trimming took off 6 bases at V and 2 bases at J, with 16 bases between the two ends. CDR1 SNHLY and CDR2 FYNNEI come from the germline V gene. This CDR3 has 15 residues. The CDR3 here is CASSAVSGVQETQYF. In DNA form, the CDR3 reads TGTGCCAGCAGCGCGGTAAGCGGCGTTCAAGAGACCCAGTACTTC.

The chain is built from TRBV7-9 and TRBJ2-5; D may be TRBD2 (6 bases). This CDR3 comprises 15 residues. V lost 3 bases, J lost 1 base, and 12 bases lay in between. Per the germline V gene, CDR1 is SEHNR and CDR2 is FQNEAQ (reference sequence). This CDR3 is CASSLDPGAQETQYF. The CDR3 coding sequence is TGTGCCAGCAGCTTGGATCCGGGAGCCCAAGAGACCCAGTACTTC.

CDR3 coding DNA: TGTGCCAGCAGTGGACCGAGTAGTTATGGCTACACCTTC. Protein: CASSGPSSYGYTF. The chain combines TRBV12-3 or TRBV12-4 with TRBJ1-2; D uncertain. The CDR3 covers 13 residues. V was pared by 5 bases and J by 5 bases, with 12 bases between.